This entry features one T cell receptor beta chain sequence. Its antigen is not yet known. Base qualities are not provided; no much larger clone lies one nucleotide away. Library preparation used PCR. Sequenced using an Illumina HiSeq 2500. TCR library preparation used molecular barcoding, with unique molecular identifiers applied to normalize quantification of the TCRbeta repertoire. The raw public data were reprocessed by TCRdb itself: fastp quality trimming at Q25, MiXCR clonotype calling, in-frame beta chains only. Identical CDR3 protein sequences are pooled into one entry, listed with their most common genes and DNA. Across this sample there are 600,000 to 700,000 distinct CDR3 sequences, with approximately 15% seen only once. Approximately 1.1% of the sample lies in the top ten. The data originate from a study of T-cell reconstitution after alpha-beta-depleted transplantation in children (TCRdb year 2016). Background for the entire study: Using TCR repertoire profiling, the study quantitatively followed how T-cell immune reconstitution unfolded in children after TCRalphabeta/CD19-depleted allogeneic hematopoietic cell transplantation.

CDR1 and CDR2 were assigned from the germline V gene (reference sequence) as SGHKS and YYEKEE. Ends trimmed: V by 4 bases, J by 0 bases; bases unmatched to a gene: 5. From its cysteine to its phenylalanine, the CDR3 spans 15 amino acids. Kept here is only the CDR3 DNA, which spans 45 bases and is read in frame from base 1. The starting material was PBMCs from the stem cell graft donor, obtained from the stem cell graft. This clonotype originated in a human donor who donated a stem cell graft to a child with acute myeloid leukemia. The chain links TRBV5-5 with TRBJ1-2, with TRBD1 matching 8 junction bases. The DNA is TGTGCCAGCAGCCCAGACAGGGGAACTAACTATGGCTACACCTTC. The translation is CASSPDRGTNYGYTF.